This T cell receptor beta chain was recorded in a study of blood T cell repertoires in COVID-19. The assay was immunoSEQ multiplex PCR, and TCRdb's table has in-frame clones only and misses some. The data show tens of thousands of clones, 90% seen once. Trimming at V came to 5 bases and at J to 1 base, leaving 4 bases not matched to a gene. The germline V gene encodes CDR1 LNHDA and CDR2 SQIVND (reference sequence). CDR3 length: 15 residues. The chain carries TRBV19 and TRBJ2-7; TRBD1 agrees at 11 bases. This sequence was found in a middle-aged man with COVID-19, enrolled during active disease. Sequenced sample: peripheral blood. The chain's CDR3 is CASSFGQGASYEQYF. CDR3 bases: TGTGCCAGTAGTTTCGGACAGGGGGCTTCCTACGAGCAGTACTTC.